The 17 T cell receptor beta chains in this list originate from one sample, sequenced in a study of PD-1 blockade in classical Hodgkin lymphoma. Following autologous stem cell transplantation, relapse occurred in every patient, and exposure to brentuximab vedotin varied. The method was immunoSEQ multiplex PCR; TCRdb's version includes in-frame clones alone and lacks a portion of them. The sample has 11,000 to 15,000 clones, roughly 85% seen once. Specimen: peripheral blood mononuclear cells (PBMCs), collected at baseline. Source of these receptors: a human donor with classical Hodgkin lymphoma.

The chain links TRBV9 to TRBJ2-3; 10 bases map to TRBD2. The V gene end was trimmed by 0 bases and the J gene end by 4 bases; junction bases not matched to a gene: 8. CDR1 SGDLS and CDR2 YYNGEE come from the germline V gene. The CDR3 consists of 17 residues. The DNA of the CDR3 is TGTGCCAGCAGCGTAGTGTCAGCGGGGGGGCCCGCAGATACGCAGTATTTT. It yields the protein CASSVVSAGGPADTQYF.

With respect to this clone: This may arise from a read error, as a much more abundant clone is one base away. This rearrangement joins TRBV9 to TRBJ2-1; 14 bases are a match to TRBD2. The CDR3 has 18 residues. The V gene's germline CDR1 is SGDLS and CDR2 YYNGEE. The CDR3 DNA reads TGTGCCAGCAGCGCCGGGACTAGCGGGGGCTACAAACCCAATGAGCAGCTCTTC. Its protein product is CASSAGTSGGYKPNEQLF. The full variable domain, in which reference TRBV9 and TRBJ2-1 provide the parts outside the CDR3, is DSGVTQTPKHLITATGQRVTLRCSPRSGDLSVYWYQQSLDQGLQFLIQYYNGEERAKGNILERFSAQQFPDLHSELNLSSLELGDSALYFCASSAGTSGGYKPNEQLFGPGTRLTVL.

V gene TRBV6-5 combines with J gene TRBJ1-4; 12 bases match TRBD1. The germline V gene encodes CDR1 MNHEY and CDR2 SVGAGI. With 5 bases clipped from V and 11 bases from J, the junction kept 6 bases outside the gene matches. The CDR3 runs to 14 residues. In DNA, the CDR3 is TGTGCCAGCAGTATGGGACAGGGGGCGCGGAAACTGTTTTTT. This codes for CASSMGQGARKLFF.

The J gene is TRBJ2-5, the V gene TRBV7-2; TRBD2 matches at 11 bases. Germline V CDR1 and CDR2: SGHTA, FQGNSA. The CDR3 covers 15 residues. Trimming cost V 1 base and J 4 bases; bases outside gene matches: 2. In nucleotides, the CDR3 is TGTGCCAGCAGCTTAGGGCTAGCGGGAGGAGAGACCCAGTACTTC. It encodes CASSLGLAGGETQYF. The variable domain in full, completed from reference TRBV7-2 and TRBJ2-5, reads GAGVSQSPSNKVTEKGKDVELRCDPISGHTALYWYRQSLGQGLEFLIYFQGNSAPDKSGLPSDRFSAERTGGSVSTLTIQRTQQEDSAVYLCASSLGLAGGETQYFGPGTRLLVL.

The V call is TRBV29-1, the J call TRBJ1-2, with D perhaps TRBD1 (6 bases). Deletions cut 4 bases from V and 2 bases from J, with 14 bases between. Germline CDR1 is SQVTM and CDR2 is ANQGSEA. The CDR3 sequence is 14 residues long. The CDR3 sequence: CSVGGGRTNYGYTF. In DNA, the CDR3 is TGCAGCGTTGGGGGGGGGCGGACGAACTATGGCTACACCTTC.

The rearrangement links TRBV18 to TRBJ1-3, with 7 bases matching TRBD1. With 11 bases clipped from V and 2 bases from J, the junction kept 6 bases outside the gene matches. The CDR3 consists of 13 residues. Germline CDR1 reads KGHSH; CDR2 reads LQKENI. CDR3 DNA sequence: TGTGCCGGAGGGGGCACGCCTGGAAACACCATATATTTT. Translation: CAGGGTPGNTIYF.

V usage is TRBV13 and J usage is TRBJ2-7; TRBD1 matches at 7 bases. Germline-derived CDR1 and CDR2 are PRHDT and FYEKMQ (reference sequence). The CDR3 contains 14 residues. Unmatched junction bases numbered 3, after V lost 2 bases and J lost 2 bases. The CDR3 region is CASSLWGQTYEQYF. CDR3 nucleotides: TGTGCCAGCAGCTTATGGGGACAGACCTACGAGCAGTACTTC.

This chain links TRBV7-2 with TRBJ1-2; D unresolved. The CDR3 loop spans 15 amino acids. V lost 4 bases, J lost 0 bases, and 12 bases lay in between. Germline values: CDR1 SGHTA, CDR2 FQGNSA. The CDR3 sequence: CASSSVIAANYGYTF. The CDR3 DNA reads as TGTGCCAGCAGCTCGGTCATCGCAGCTAACTATGGCTACACCTTC.

The chain couples TRBV5-8 to TRBJ1-2, with 9 bases aligning to TRBD1. This CDR3 contains 16 residues. J lost 7 bases, V lost 4 bases, and 14 bases had no gene match. Germline-derived CDR1 and CDR2 are SGHTS and YDEGEE. The CDR3 sequence is CASSPRGAQGATGYTF. The CDR3 DNA follows: TGTGCCAGCAGCCCGAGGGGCGCACAGGGGGCGACTGGCTACACCTTC.

Written as DNA, the CDR3 is TGTGCCAGCAGTGATTTGCTAACTTATGTAGACATTCAGTACTTC. It yields the protein CASSDLLTYVDIQYF. The chain links TRBV2 to TRBJ2-4; no definite D call. The CDR3 runs to 15 residues. Germline loops: CDR1 SNHLY, CDR2 FYNNEI. Trimming took 3 bases from V and 8 from J, leaving 17 bases between them. The whole variable domain, filled in from reference TRBV2 and TRBJ2-4, reads EPEVTQTPSHQVTQMGQEVILRCVPISNHLYFYWYRQILGQKVEFLVSFYNNEISEKSEIFDDQFSVERPDGSNFTLKIRSTKLEDSAMYFCASSDLLTYVDIQYFGAGTRLSVL.

This chain connects TRBV5-4 to TRBJ2-5; 7 bases align to TRBD1. The V segment lost 4 bases and the J segment 1 base; nucleotides outside the gene matches: 10. CDR1 and CDR2 (germline): SGHNT, YYREEE (reference sequence). The CDR3 extends over 16 amino acids. DNA for the CDR3: TGTGCCAGCAGCGGGTTTACAGGGGCCTTCCAAGAGACCCAGTACTTC. This translates into CASSGFTGAFQETQYF.

This clone is a singleton in its sample. This chain links TRBV28 with TRBJ1-2, with TRBD1 matching 7 bases. CDR1 and CDR2 from the germline V gene are MDHEN and SYDVKM. This CDR3 has 12 amino acids. V lost 10 bases and J lost 4; bases outside the gene matches: 6. The CDR3 bases are TGTGCCACCGACAGGGATCTCTATGGCTACACCTTC. Its protein product is CATDRDLYGYTF.

The rearrangement uses TRBV28 and TRBJ2-1, with 12 nucleotides matching TRBD2. V trimming: 2 bases; J trimming: 9 bases; junction bases outside the gene matches: 11. The CDR3 is made up of 17 amino acids. CDR1 and CDR2 (germline): MDHEN, SYDVKM. The DNA of the CDR3 is TGTGCCAGCAGTTTACCCCTAGGCCGGACTAGCGGGGTTGAGCAGTTCTTC. The encoded protein is CASSLPLGRTSGVEQFF.

The chain uses TRBV7-9 and TRBJ2-7; possibly TRBD2 for D (6 bases). The CDR3 extends over 14 amino acids. Germline values: CDR1 SEHNR, CDR2 FQNEAQ (reference sequence). V lost 5 bases and J 9 bases, leaving 20 bases between the germline ends. CDR3 protein: CASSPSGGPGGQYF. The DNA of the CDR3 is TGTGCCAGCAGCCCTAGTGGAGGGCCGGGCGGGCAGTACTTC.

The J gene is TRBJ1-1, the V gene TRBV19; TRBD1 is a possible D gene (5 bases). Trimming stripped 6 bases from V and 4 bases from J, with 18 bases between. CDR3 length: 15 residues. Germline V lookup: CDR1 LNHDA, CDR2 SQIVND (reference sequence). The CDR3 region has the DNA TGTGCCAGTAGGACGTTAAGCCAGGGAGGCACTGAAGCTTTCTTT. Translated: CASRTLSQGGTEAFF.

The chain is built from TRBV11-2 and TRBJ1-2; D gene uncertain. Per the germline V gene, CDR1 is SGHAT and CDR2 is FQNNGV. The CDR3 length is 17 residues. V dropped 1 base and J dropped 5 bases, with 20 bases sitting between them. CDR3 residues: CASSLVPGSGPIYGYTF. The CDR3 coding sequence is TGTGCCAGCAGCTTAGTGCCAGGCAGCGGACCGATTTATGGCTACACCTTC.

CDR3 nucleotide sequence: TGTGCCAGCAGCGGTACAGGGAGGTACGAGCAGTACTTC. Amino acid sequence: CASSGTGRYEQYF. The chain recombines TRBV7-9 with TRBJ2-7, with D possibly called TRBD1 or TRBD2 (6 bases each). The CDR3 consists of 13 residues. CDR1 is SEHNR and CDR2 is FQNEAQ in the germline V gene (reference sequence). V shed 5 bases and J shed 4 bases, with 12 bases lying between them.